This record covers a single TCR beta chain. No antigen is known for it. One entry per CDR3 protein results from TCRdb running MiXCR on the 5' RACE reads. The table has just over 450,000 distinct CDR3 sequences, 13% to 15% seen once. The CDR3 runs to 17 residues. The germline CDR1 and CDR2 sequences are LGHNA and YSLEER. J gave up 6 bases and V 6 bases, and 8 bases lay outside the gene matches. This record comes from a study of identical twins. General observations from the study: Less excess twin sharing appeared in beta out-of-frame sequences.

The data also belong to a second study, concerning yellow fever vaccine responses in identical twins.

The sample taken for sequencing was CD4+ T cells sorted from blood. This TCR derives from a woman aged 18-29 years in good health. The chain has TRBV4-3 and TRBJ2-4; 16 bases are shared with TRBD2. The CDR3: CASSRGLAGGPGNIQYF. CDR3 nucleotide sequence: TGCGCCAGCAGTCGGGGACTAGCGGGAGGGCCCGGAAACATTCAGTACTTC.